Reported below is one T cell receptor beta chain. Libraries were prepared by immunoSEQ multiplex PCR; TCRdb keeps only in-frame clonotypes and omits some of them. The sample lists hundreds of thousands of clones, around 84% occurring once. The ends were cut back, 4 bases at V and 8 bases at J, with 11 bases in the middle. The CDR3 has 13 residues. Self-reported history from a screening survey and questionnaire set each donor's cohort. The study counted Cohort 3 donors as recovered given two negative PCRs, clearance, or symptom resolution. The data derive from a study of blood T cell repertoires in COVID-19. About the study: Sources were T cells, B-cell-depleted T cells, or PBMCs; the material itself was cDNA or gDNA.

Sequenced sample: PBMCs or T cells enriched from blood (not recorded which). The chain combines TRBV12-3 or TRBV12-4 with TRBJ1-4, with D maybe TRBD1 (5 bases). This receptor was taken from a middle-aged man who had recovered from COVID-19. CDR3 nucleotides: TGTGCCAGCAGTTACCTCGGGGGGGAAAAACTGTTTTTT. Its translation is CASSYLGGEKLFF.